The subject of this entry is one T cell receptor (beta chain). Its antigen is currently unknown. This sample is drawn from a study of regulatory T cells in long-lasting Graves disease. Time point given: newly diagnosed GD, antithyroid drugs for less than 3 months. RNA extracted from PBMCs served as the sequencing template. Libraries of TCR beta came from iRepertoire HTBI primers plus Arm-PCR of CDR3 regions. A single record per CDR3 protein comes from TCRdb applying MiXCR to the multiplex PCR reads. The sample carries about 540,000 distinct CDR3 sequences, approximately 12% recorded once. The ends were cut back, 4 bases at V and 1 base at J, with 15 bases in the middle. CDR3 length: 15 residues. Germline CDR1 is SGHDT and CDR2 is YYEEEE. Study observations and caveats: A greater number of public clonotypes (roughly 2,800) was shared by persistent patients than by new patients (about 890).

This sample also belongs to another study, concerning T cells in Graves' hyperthyroidism and ophthalmopathy.

This TCR came from a man younger than 45 with Graves disease. The chain joins TRBV5-6 to TRBJ2-7; D possibly corresponds to TRBD2 (7 bases). Sequencing used peripheral blood mononuclear cells (PBMCs), obtained at new diagnosis, from a patient treated with antithyroid drugs. CDR3 sequence: CASSRGLAASYEQYF. CDR3 in DNA: TGTGCCAGCAGCCGGGGGCTAGCGGCTTCCTACGAGCAGTACTTC.